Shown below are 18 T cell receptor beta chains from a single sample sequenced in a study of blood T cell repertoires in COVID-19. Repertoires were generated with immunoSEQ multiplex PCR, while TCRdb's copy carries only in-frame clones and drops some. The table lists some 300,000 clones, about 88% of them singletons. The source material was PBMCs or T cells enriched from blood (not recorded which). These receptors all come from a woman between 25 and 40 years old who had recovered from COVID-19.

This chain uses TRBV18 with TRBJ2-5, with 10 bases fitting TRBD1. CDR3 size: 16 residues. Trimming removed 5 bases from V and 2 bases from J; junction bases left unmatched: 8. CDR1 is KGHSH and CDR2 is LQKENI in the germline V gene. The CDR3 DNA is TGTGCCAGCTCAACTAAACGGACAGGGGGTCAAGAGACCCAGTACTTC. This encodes CASSTKRTGGQETQYF.

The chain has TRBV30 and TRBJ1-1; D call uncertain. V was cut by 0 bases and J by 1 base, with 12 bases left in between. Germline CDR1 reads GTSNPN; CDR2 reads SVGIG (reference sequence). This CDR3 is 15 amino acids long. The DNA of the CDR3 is TGTGCCTGGAGTGTATTACTAAGTAGGAACACTGAAGCTTTCTTT. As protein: CAWSVLLSRNTEAFF.

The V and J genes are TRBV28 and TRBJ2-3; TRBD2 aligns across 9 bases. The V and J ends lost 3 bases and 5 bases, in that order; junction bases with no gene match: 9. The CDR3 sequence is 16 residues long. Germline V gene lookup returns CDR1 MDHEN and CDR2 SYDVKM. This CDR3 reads CASSFQRGALRDTQYF. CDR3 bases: TGTGCCAGCAGTTTTCAGCGGGGGGCCCTCCGAGATACGCAGTATTTT. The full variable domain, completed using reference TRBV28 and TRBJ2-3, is DVKVTQSSRYLVKRTGEKVFLECVQDMDHENMFWYRQDPGLGLRLIYFSYDVKMKEKGDIPEGYSVSREKKERFSLILESASTNQTSMYLCASSFQRGALRDTQYFGPGTRLTVL.

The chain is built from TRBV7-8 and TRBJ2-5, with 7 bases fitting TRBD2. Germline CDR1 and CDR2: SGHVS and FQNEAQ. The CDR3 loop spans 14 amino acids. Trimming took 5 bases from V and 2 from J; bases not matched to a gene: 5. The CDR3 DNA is TGTGCCAGCAGCCCCGACGGGGGGCAAGAGACCCAGTACTTC. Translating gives CASSPDGGQETQYF.

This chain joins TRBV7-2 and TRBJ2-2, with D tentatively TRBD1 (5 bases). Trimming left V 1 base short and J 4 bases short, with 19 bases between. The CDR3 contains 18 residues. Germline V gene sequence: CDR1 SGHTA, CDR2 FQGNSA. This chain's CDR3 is CASSLDGSYRSGTGELFF. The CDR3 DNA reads TGTGCCAGCAGCTTAGATGGTAGCTACAGGTCTGGCACCGGGGAGCTGTTTTTT.

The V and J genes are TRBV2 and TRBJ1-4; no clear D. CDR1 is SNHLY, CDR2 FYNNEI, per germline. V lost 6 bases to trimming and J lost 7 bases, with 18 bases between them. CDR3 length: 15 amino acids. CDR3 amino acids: CASSVRPGSGEKLFF. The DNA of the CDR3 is TGTGCCAGCAGCGTTCGGCCCGGGTCGGGTGAAAAACTGTTTTTT.

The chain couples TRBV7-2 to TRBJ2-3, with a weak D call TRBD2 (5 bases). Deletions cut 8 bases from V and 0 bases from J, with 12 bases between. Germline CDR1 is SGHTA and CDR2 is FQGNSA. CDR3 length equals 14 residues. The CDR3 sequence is CASSRRASTDTQYF. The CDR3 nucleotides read TGTGCCAGCTCCCGGCGGGCTAGCACAGATACGCAGTATTTT.

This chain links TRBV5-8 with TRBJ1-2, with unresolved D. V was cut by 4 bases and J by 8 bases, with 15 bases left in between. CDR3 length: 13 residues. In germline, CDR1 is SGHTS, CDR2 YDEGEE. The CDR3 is CASSLRELGGYTF. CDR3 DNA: TGTGCCAGCAGCCTGAGGGAATTGGGCGGCTACACCTTC.

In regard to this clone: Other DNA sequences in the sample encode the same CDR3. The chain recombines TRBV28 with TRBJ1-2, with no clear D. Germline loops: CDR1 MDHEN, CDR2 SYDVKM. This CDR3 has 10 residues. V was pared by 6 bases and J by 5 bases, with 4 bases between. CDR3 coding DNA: TGTGCCAGCAGCAGATATGGCTACACCTTC. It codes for CASSRYGYTF.

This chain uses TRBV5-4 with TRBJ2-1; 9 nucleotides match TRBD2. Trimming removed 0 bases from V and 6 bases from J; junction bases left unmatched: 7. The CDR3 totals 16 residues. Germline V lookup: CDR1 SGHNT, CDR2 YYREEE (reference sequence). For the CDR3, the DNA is TGTGCCAGCAGCTTGGATCCTAGCGGGGTCGGCAATGAGCAGTTCTTC. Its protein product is CASSLDPSGVGNEQFF.

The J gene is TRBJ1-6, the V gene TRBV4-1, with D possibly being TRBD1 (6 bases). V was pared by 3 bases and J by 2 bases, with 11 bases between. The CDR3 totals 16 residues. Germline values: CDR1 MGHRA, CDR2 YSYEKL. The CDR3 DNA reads TGCGCCAGCAGCCATATACAGGGACCCTATAATTCACCCCTCCACTTT. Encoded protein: CASSHIQGPYNSPLHF.

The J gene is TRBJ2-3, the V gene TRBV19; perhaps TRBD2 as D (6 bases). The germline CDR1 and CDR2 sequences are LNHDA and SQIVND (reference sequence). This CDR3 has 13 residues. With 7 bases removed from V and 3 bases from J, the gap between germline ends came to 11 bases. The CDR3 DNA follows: TGTGCCAGTAACATCGGGGGAACAGATACGCAGTATTTT. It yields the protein CASNIGGTDTQYF.

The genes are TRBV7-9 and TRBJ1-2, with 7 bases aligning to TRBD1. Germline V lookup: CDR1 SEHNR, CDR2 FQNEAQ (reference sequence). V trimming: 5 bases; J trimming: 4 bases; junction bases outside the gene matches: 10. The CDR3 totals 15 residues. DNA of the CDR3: TGTGCCAGCAGCGCGAGCGGAGGGGGCTCCTATGGCTACACCTTC. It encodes CASSASGGGSYGYTF.

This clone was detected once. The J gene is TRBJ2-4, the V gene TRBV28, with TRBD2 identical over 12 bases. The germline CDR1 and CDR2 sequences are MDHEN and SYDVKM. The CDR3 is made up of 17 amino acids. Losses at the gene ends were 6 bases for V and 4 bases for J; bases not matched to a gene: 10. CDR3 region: CASSFSRTSGDKNIQYF. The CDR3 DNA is TGTGCCAGCAGCTTTTCGAGGACTAGCGGGGATAAAAACATTCAGTACTTC.

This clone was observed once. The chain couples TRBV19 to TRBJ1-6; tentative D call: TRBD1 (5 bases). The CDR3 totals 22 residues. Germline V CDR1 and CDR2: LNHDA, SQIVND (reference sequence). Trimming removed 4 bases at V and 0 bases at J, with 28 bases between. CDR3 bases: TGTGCCAGTAGTAGAGCCCTGGCCAGTCTGAAAAGGGGAAGCTCCTATAATTCACCCCTCCACTTT. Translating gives CASSRALASLKRGSSYNSPLHF. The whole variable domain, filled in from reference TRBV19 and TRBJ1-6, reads DGGITQSPKYLFRKEGQNVTLSCEQNLNHDAMYWYRQDPGQGLRLIYYSQIVNDFQKGDIAEGYSVSREKKESFPLTVTSAQKNPTAFYLCASSRALASLKRGSSYNSPLHFGNGTRLTVT.

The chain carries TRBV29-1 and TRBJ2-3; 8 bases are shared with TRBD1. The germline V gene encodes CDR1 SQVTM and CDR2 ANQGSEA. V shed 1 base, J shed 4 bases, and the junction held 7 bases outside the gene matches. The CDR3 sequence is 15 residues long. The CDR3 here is CSVEGAGGASDTQYF. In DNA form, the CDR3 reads TGCAGCGTTGAAGGGGCAGGGGGCGCGTCAGATACGCAGTATTTT.

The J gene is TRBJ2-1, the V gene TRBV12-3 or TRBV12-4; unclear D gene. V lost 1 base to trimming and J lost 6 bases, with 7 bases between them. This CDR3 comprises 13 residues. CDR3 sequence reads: CASSLGNSNEQFF. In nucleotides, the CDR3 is TGTGCCAGCAGTTTAGGAAATAGCAATGAGCAGTTCTTC.

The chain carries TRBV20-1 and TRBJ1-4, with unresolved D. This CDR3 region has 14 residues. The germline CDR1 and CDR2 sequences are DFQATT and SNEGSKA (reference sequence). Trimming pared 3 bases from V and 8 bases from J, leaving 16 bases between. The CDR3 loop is CSASIPYSSEKLFF. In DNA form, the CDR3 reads TGCAGTGCTAGTATCCCTTACAGTTCAGAAAAACTGTTTTTT.